These 17 T cell receptor beta chains were sequenced from one sample in a study of neurological immune-mediated disorders (dated 2019 in TCRdb). The library was generated by 5' RACE. The sample was run on an Illumina HiSeq 2500. TCRdb reanalyzed the raw reads on its own, using fastp at Q25 for trimming and MiXCR for clone calling, and kept in-frame beta chains. Duplicate CDR3 protein sequences are folded into a single record with the most common DNA and genes. The sample table contains 35,000 to 40,000 distinct CDR3 sequences; only one count was recorded for nearly 7.5% of them. The top ten clones comprise about 4.5% of the sample. Material: PBMCs. The receptor source for this set is a woman between 35 and 50 years old in good health.

This clonotype appeared many times. The chain couples TRBV3-1 to TRBJ2-5, with D maybe TRBD2 (6 bases). The germline gives CDR1 LGHDT, CDR2 YNNKEL (reference sequence). V was trimmed by 0 bases and J by 0 bases, leaving 14 bases between them. CDR3 length equals 17 residues. CDR3 loop: CASSQDPAGYYQETQYF. CDR3 in DNA: TGTGCCAGCAGCCAAGATCCCGCGGGATACTACCAAGAGACCCAGTACTTC.

For this clonotype: A much bigger clone sits one base away, suggesting this may be a read error. The gene calls are TRBV4-2 and TRBJ2-3, with unresolved D. This CDR3 spans 15 amino acids. With 1 base removed from V and 7 bases from J, the gap between germline ends came to 15 bases. Per germline, CDR1 LGHNA and CDR2 YNFKEQ. CDR3: CASSQVSALLYTQYF. CDR3 sequence (DNA): TGTGCCAGCAGCCAAGTTTCGGCCCTTCTGTATACGCAGTATTTT.

Many counts were recorded for this clonotype. This sequence joins TRBV7-2 and TRBJ2-7, with TRBD2 as a possible D gene (6 bases). This CDR3 has 15 residues. CDR1 is SGHTA, CDR2 FQGNSA, per germline. With 5 bases removed from V and 1 base from J, the gap between germline ends came to 15 bases. The DNA for the CDR3 is TGTGCCAGCAGCCCGGGACTCTTGGGTTCCTACGAGCAGTACTTC. Translation gives CASSPGLLGSYEQYF.

This clonotype was observed many times. V is TRBV5-5 and J is TRBJ2-1; D may match TRBD1 or TRBD2 (7 bases each). From germline, CDR1 is SGHKS and CDR2 YYEKEE (reference sequence). V lost 4 bases and J 0 bases, leaving 20 bases between the germline ends. CDR3 size: 18 residues. The CDR3 protein is CASSQGGESGRSYNEQFF. As DNA, the CDR3 is TGTGCCAGCAGCCAGGGGGGGGAGTCAGGTCGCTCCTACAATGAGCAGTTCTTC.

The table lists this clonotype with many counts. Here the CDR3 reads CASSDGGGLDTQYF. As DNA, the CDR3 is TGTGCCAGCAGTGACGGGGGGGGCCTCGATACGCAGTATTTT. The J gene is TRBJ2-3, the V gene TRBV9; 8 bases map to TRBD2. Unmatched junction bases numbered 8, after V lost 5 bases and J lost 6 bases. The length of the CDR3 is 14 residues. The germline gives CDR1 SGDLS, CDR2 YYNGEE.

In its sample, this clonotype was seen many times. The chain combines TRBV20-1 with TRBJ1-6, with D tentatively TRBD1 (5 bases). This CDR3 has 13 residues. The germline V gene has CDR1 DFQATT and CDR2 SNEGSKA (reference sequence). Trimming shortened V by 7 bases and J by 7 bases, and 14 bases separated the two germline ends. CDR3 protein: CSGGETRNSPLHF. CDR3 bases: TGCAGTGGAGGGGAGACTCGGAATTCACCCCTCCACTTT.

This clonotype was counted ten times or more. The chain recombines TRBV9 with TRBJ1-1, with D possibly matching TRBD1 (5 bases). The CDR3 loop spans 12 amino acids. V was pared by 0 bases and J by 8 bases, with 8 bases between. From germline, CDR1 is SGDLS and CDR2 YYNGEE. The CDR3 region has the DNA TGTGCCAGCAGCGTAGCGGCAGGGGAAGCTTTCTTT. Its translation: CASSVAAGEAFF.

This clonotype was counted at least ten times. The V gene is TRBV28, the J gene TRBJ2-7; 7 bases map to TRBD2. J gave up 4 bases and V 0 bases, and 9 bases lay outside the gene matches. Germline CDR1 is MDHEN and CDR2 is SYDVKM. The CDR3 sequence is 16 residues long. CDR3 sequence: CASSLWGLAGSYEQYF. CDR3 sequence (DNA): TGTGCCAGCAGTTTATGGGGGTTAGCGGGTTCTTACGAGCAGTACTTC.

In its sample, this clonotype was seen many times. A read error may produce the germline difference seen at one junction end. J is TRBJ1-2 and V is TRBV20-1; no firm D call. The CDR3 is 12 residues long. Germline values: CDR1 DFQATT, CDR2 SNEGSKA (reference sequence). The DNA of the CDR3 is TGCAGTGCGAGAGACCGGGGCTATGGCTACACCTTC. It specifies CSARDRGYGYTF.

This clonotype appeared many times. The CDR3 DNA reads as TGTGCCACAAGTCAGGAGGGGGATCGCAATCAGCCCCAGCATTTT. This encodes CATSQEGDRNQPQHF. This rearrangement joins TRBV15 to TRBJ1-5; D is possibly TRBD1 (6 bases). The germline gives CDR1 LNHNV, CDR2 YYDKDF (reference sequence). The CDR3 runs to 15 residues. Trimming left V 9 bases short and J 2 bases short, with 17 bases between.

Many counts were recorded for this clonotype. The chain employs TRBV15 and TRBJ2-7, with D unclear. The CDR3 covers 15 residues. The germline gives CDR1 LNHNV, CDR2 YYDKDF (reference sequence). Trimming removed 4 bases at V and 3 bases at J, with 16 bases between. The CDR3 sequence: CATSIGQDPDYEQYF. As DNA, the CDR3 is TGTGCCACCAGCATCGGGCAGGACCCCGACTACGAGCAGTACTTC. Drawing the rest from reference TRBV15 and TRBJ2-7, the complete variable domain is DAMVIQNPRYQVTQFGKPVTLSCSQTLNHNVMYWYQQKSSQAPKLLFHYYDKDFNNEADTPDNFQSRRPNTSFCFLDIRSPGLGDTAMYLCATSIGQDPDYEQYFGPGTRLTVT.

This clonotype was recorded at least ten times. This rearrangement joins TRBV20-1 to TRBJ2-3; possibly TRBD2 for D (6 bases). This CDR3 is 12 amino acids long. Germline V gene lookup returns CDR1 DFQATT and CDR2 SNEGSKA (reference sequence). The CDR3 region is CGSRGFTDTQYF. The CDR3 nucleotides are TGCGGATCACGGGGGTTCACAGATACGCAGTATTTT.

This clonotype was seen at least ten times. The chain has TRBV6-1 and TRBJ2-2; 7 nucleotides line up with TRBD1. V lost 6 bases, J lost 4 bases, and 8 bases stayed unmatched. Germline V lookup: CDR1 MNHNS, CDR2 SASEGT. The CDR3 length is 15 residues. DNA for the CDR3: TGTGCCAGCAGGCCCGGACAGGCATTCACCGGGGAGCTGTTTTTT. Protein: CASRPGQAFTGELFF.

Many counts were recorded for this clonotype. The chain couples TRBV10-3 to TRBJ2-1; TRBD2 agrees at 9 bases. The germline CDR1 and CDR2 sequences are ENHRY and SYGVKD. This CDR3 contains 15 residues. V was clipped by 7 bases and J by 8 bases; unmatched bases: 12. The CDR3 sequence is CAITPGSGRRDEQFF. CDR3 DNA sequence: TGTGCCATCACCCCGGGGAGCGGGAGGAGGGATGAGCAGTTCTTC.

This clonotype was counted at least ten times. The chain couples TRBV7-8 to TRBJ2-2, with 10 bases identical to TRBD2. Germline V gene data show CDR1 as SGHVS and CDR2 as FQNEAQ. The V and J ends lost 5 bases and 1 base, in that order; junction bases with no gene match: 10. The CDR3 spans 18 residues. This CDR3 reads CASSPFWLAGENTGELFF. The CDR3 nucleotides read TGTGCCAGCAGCCCATTTTGGCTAGCGGGGGAGAACACCGGGGAGCTGTTTTTT.

This clonotype has at least ten counts. The chain links TRBV7-6 to TRBJ2-1, with D uncertain. This CDR3 has 15 residues. Germline CDR1 is SGHVS and CDR2 is FNYEAQ. The V end lost 3 bases, the J end lost 4 bases, and 13 bases lay between the germline ends. CDR3 sequence (DNA): TGTGCCAGCAGCTTTACCGATAAAGAATACAATGAGCAGTTCTTC. Translating it yields CASSFTDKEYNEQFF.

The chain uses TRBV2 and TRBJ1-5; no definite D call. V dropped 1 base and J dropped 3 bases, with 1 base sitting between them. The length of the CDR3 is 12 residues. Germline V gives CDR1 SNHLY, CDR2 FYNNEI. DNA for the CDR3: TGTGCCAGCAGTGAAGACAATCAGCCCCAGCATTTT. Translated: CASSEDNQPQHF.